This T cell receptor (beta chain) was captured in a study of T cell responses to AZD1222 COVID-19 vaccine. Study outcomes and limitations: Donors were chiefly white British, with a greater number of females, and clonal diversity was perhaps underestimated. Baseline seropositives among AZD1222 recipients totaled only five or six.

Second-dose groups at about 4 or about 12 weeks were pooled. Assay used: immunoSEQ multiplex PCR; TCRdb lists only in-frame clones, some missing. The sample contains tens of thousands of clones, 85% to 95% of which appear only once. The V and J ends lost 3 bases and 4 bases, in that order; junction bases with no gene match: 7. The CDR3 spans 15 residues. Germline CDR1 SNHLY, CDR2 FYNNEI. A word on this clone: Its target is not known.

This sequence originates from an adult who received the AZD1222 COVID-19 vaccine. The V and J genes are TRBV2 and TRBJ2-7; 9 bases line up with TRBD1. The input for sequencing was peripheral blood, taken 28 days after the second AZD1222 dose. CDR3 in amino acids: CASSDPDRGGYEQYF. CDR3 nucleotide sequence: TGTGCCAGCAGTGATCCGGACAGGGGAGGGTACGAGCAGTACTTC.